Listed below are T cell receptor beta chains from one sample, sequenced in a study of blood T cells in healthy people across ages. Each CDR3 protein is one row after TCRdb ran MiXCR on the 5' RACE reads. The sample carries fewer than 900,000 distinct CDR3 sequences, roughly 40% recorded once. Material: blood. These receptors originate from a man aged 18 to 35 in good health. CDR3s include the opening cysteine and the closing phenylalanine or tryptophan. The D gene is left open where the match is weak. Not all rows give a size; the values are once, few, many and, for expanded clones, a class.

J gene	clone size	V gene	D gene	CDR3 protein	CDR3 DNA
TRBJ2-7	-	TRBV10-3	-	CAISESGNEQYF	TGTGCCATCAGTGAGTCTGGCAATGAGCAGTACTTC
TRBJ1-2	few	TRBV10-3	-	CAISAGRGDYGYTF	TGTGCCATCAGTGCGGGCAGGGGTGACTATGGCTACACCTTC
TRBJ1-1	few	TRBV7-3	-	CASSTQGVTEAFF	TGTGCCAGCAGCACACAGGGAGTGACTGAAGCTTTCTTT
TRBJ2-5	-	TRBV7-2	-	CASSSPLEPGETQYF	TGTGCCAGCAGCTCCCCTTTGGAGCCTGGCGAGACCCAGTACTTC
TRBJ2-2	-	TRBV6-5	-	CASRPGFGTGELFF	TGTGCCAGCCGGCCAGGGTTTGGCACCGGGGAGCTGTTTTTT
TRBJ1-2	few	TRBV7-9	TRBD1	CASTLGSGTGKNYGYTF	TGTGCCAGCACTCTAGGGTCGGGGACAGGAAAAAACTATGGCTACACCTTC
TRBJ1-6	-	TRBV27	-	CASSIRSSYNSPLHF	TGTGCCAGCAGTATACGGAGCTCCTATAATTCACCCCTCCACTTT
TRBJ2-1	few	TRBV7-2	-	CASSLTGRGSYNEQFF	TGTGCCAGCAGCTTAACTGGGCGCGGGTCCTACAATGAGCAGTTCTTC
TRBJ1-1	-	TRBV6-6	-	CASSYQGEGNTEAFF	TGTGCCAGCAGTTACCAAGGTGAAGGGAACACTGAAGCTTTCTTT
TRBJ2-1	-	TRBV12-3/TRBV12-4	TRBD2	CASSLGSRLAVSYNEQFF	TGTGCCAGCAGTTTGGGGTCAAGACTAGCGGTCTCCTACAATGAGCAGTTCTTC
TRBJ1-1	-	TRBV5-1	-	CASRLSPGDTEAFF	TGCGCCAGCCGTTTGAGTCCGGGGGACACTGAAGCTTTCTTT
TRBJ2-1	-	TRBV9	-	CASSSRRQGGEQFF	TGTGCCAGCAGCTCCAGGCGTCAGGGAGGTGAGCAGTTCTTC
TRBJ1-4	-	TRBV29-1	-	CSVNSRGDEKLFF	TGCAGCGTGAACTCACGAGGAGATGAAAAACTGTTTTTT
TRBJ1-6	few	TRBV12-3/TRBV12-4	-	CASSPRTRYNSPLHF	TGTGCCAGCAGCCCCCGTACACGCTATAATTCACCCCTCCACTTT
TRBJ1-5	few	TRBV28	-	CASRPIGQPNQPQHF	TGTGCCAGCAGACCAATTGGACAACCCAATCAGCCCCAGCATTTT
TRBJ2-5	many	TRBV10-3	TRBD2	CAIKPSGGSETQYF	TGTGCCATCAAGCCTAGCGGGGGGTCTGAGACCCAGTACTTC
TRBJ2-1	few	TRBV5-6	TRBD2	CASSLESGGAYNEQFF	TGTGCCAGCAGCTTGGAAAGCGGGGGGGCCTACAATGAGCAGTTCTTC
TRBJ1-2	-	TRBV25-1	TRBD1	CASSPQDRGLYGYTF	TGTGCCAGCAGTCCCCAGGACAGGGGGCTCTATGGCTACACCTTC
TRBJ1-4	-	TRBV4-2	-	CASSQDLVGKNEKLFF	TGTGCCAGCAGCCAAGATCTTGTGGGAAAGAATGAAAAACTGTTTTTT
TRBJ1-2	many	TRBV10-3	-	CAISEFGPWEPSYTF	TGTGCCATCAGTGAGTTTGGGCCGTGGGAACCCAGCTACACCTTC
TRBJ1-2	few	TRBV20-1	-	CSATPVDRYGYTF	TGCAGTGCTACACCGGTGGACCGGTATGGCTACACCTTC
TRBJ2-7	-	TRBV20-1	-	CSARDSDYYEQYF	TGCAGTGCTAGAGATTCAGATTACTACGAGCAGTACTTC
TRBJ2-5	once	TRBV27	-	CASSYQQGPHEQYF	TGTGCCAGCAGTTACCAACAGGGACCCCATGAGCAGTACTTC
TRBJ2-7	many	TRBV29-1	-	CSVEKYGAAKGYEQYF	TGCAGCGTTGAAAAGTATGGGGCAGCAAAAGGCTACGAGCAGTACTTC
TRBJ1-2	few	TRBV12-3/TRBV12-4	-	CASSFWTHYGYTF	TGTGCCAGCAGTTTCTGGACACACTATGGCTACACCTTC